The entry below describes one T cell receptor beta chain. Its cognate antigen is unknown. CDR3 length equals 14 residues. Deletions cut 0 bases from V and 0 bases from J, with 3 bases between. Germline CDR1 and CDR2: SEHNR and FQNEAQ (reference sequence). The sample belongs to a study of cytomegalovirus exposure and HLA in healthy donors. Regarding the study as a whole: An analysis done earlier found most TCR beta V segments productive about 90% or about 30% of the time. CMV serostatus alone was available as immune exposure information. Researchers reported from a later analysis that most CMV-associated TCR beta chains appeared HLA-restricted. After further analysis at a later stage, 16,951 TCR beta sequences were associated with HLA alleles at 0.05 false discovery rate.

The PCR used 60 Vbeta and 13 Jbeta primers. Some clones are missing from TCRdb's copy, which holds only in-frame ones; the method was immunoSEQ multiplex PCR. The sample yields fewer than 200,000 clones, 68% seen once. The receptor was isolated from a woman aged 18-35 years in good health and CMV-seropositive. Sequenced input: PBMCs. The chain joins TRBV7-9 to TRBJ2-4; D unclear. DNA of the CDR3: TGTGCCAGCAGCTTAGCCATAGCCAAAAACATTCAGTACTTC. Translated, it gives CASSLAIAKNIQYF. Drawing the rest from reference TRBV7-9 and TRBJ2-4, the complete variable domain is DTGVSQNPRHKITKRGQNVTFRCDPISEHNRLYWYRQTLGQGPEFLTYFQNEAQLEKSRLLSDRFSAERPKGSFSTLEIQRTEQGDSAMYLCASSLAIAKNIQYFGAGTRLSVL.